The 3 T cell receptor beta chains reported below all come from one sample, sequenced in a study of blood T cell repertoires in COVID-19. TCRdb's copy holds only in-frame clones and misses some; the assay was immunoSEQ multiplex PCR. The sample has 300,000 to 500,000 clones, roughly 86% seen once. The sample consisted of PBMCs or T cells enriched from blood (not recorded which). These receptors all come from a woman in her thirties or forties with acute COVID-19.

This clone was recorded only once. The CDR3 reads CASSVSQYNSPLHF. The CDR3 DNA reads TGTGCCAGCAGCGTAAGTCAGTATAATTCACCCCTCCACTTT. V usage is TRBV9 and J usage is TRBJ1-6, with D hard to call. Between the trimmed V and J ends, which lost 1 base and 4 bases, there was a span of 6 bases. The CDR3 contains 14 residues. Germline V gene sequence: CDR1 SGDLS, CDR2 YYNGEE.

This clone was detected once. The chain employs TRBV6-2 or TRBV6-3 and TRBJ1-5; 7 bases are a match to TRBD1. This CDR3 is built from 15 residues. Unmatched junction bases numbered 9, after V lost 3 bases and J lost 7 bases. The germline V gene encodes CDR1 MNHEY and CDR2 SVGEGT. The CDR3 protein is CASSYQAGGTQPQHF. The CDR3 nucleotides read TGTGCCAGCAGTTATCAGGCAGGGGGTACGCAGCCCCAGCATTTT.

The J gene is TRBJ2-7, the V gene TRBV11-2, with a tentative D call TRBD1 (6 bases). Trimming shortened V by 3 bases and J by 3 bases, and 12 bases separated the two germline ends. The CDR3 runs 14 residues. CDR1 SGHAT and CDR2 FQNNGV come from the germline V gene. The DNA for the CDR3 is TGTGCCAGCAGCTTGGACAGCCCGGACTACGAGCAGTACTTC. This sequence encodes CASSLDSPDYEQYF.